The present T cell receptor (beta chain) was sequenced within a study of blood T cell repertoires in COVID-19. Background on the study: Acute-phase and convalescent COVID-19 samples originated in the United States, Italy and Spain. From T cells, B-cell-depleted T cells, or PBMCs came the material, which was cDNA or gDNA.

The ends were cut back, 8 bases at V and 0 bases at J, with 17 bases in the middle. CDR1 and CDR2 (germline): MNHEY, SMNVEV (reference sequence). This CDR3 has 16 amino acids. Study processing details: By means of reference gene primer amplification, nucleated cell counts were estimated. Some clones are missing from TCRdb's copy, which holds only in-frame ones; the method was immunoSEQ multiplex PCR. V and J calls and clone size come straight from that table; D and trimming were deduced from the DNA. The sample lists 200,000 to 250,000 clones, approximately 84% occurring once. The sequencing input was peripheral blood. This chain connects TRBV27 to TRBJ1-5; perhaps TRBD1 as D (5 bases). This TCR came from a woman of 80 years or more with acute or convalescent COVID-19. Here the CDR3 reads CASGRDSTYSNQPQHF. The CDR3 DNA follows: TGTGCCAGCGGTCGAGACAGCACCTATAGCAATCAGCCCCAGCATTTT.